A single sample gave rise to the 12 T cell receptor beta chains below, sequenced in a study of blood T cell repertoires in COVID-19. Clones were read by immunoSEQ multiplex PCR, and TCRdb kept only the in-frame ones, dropping some. The data show approximately 350,000 clones, more than 70% seen once. Sequenced: peripheral blood. Receptors were obtained from a middle-aged man with acute or convalescent COVID-19.

This sequence joins TRBV9 and TRBJ1-4; 7 bases are shared with TRBD1. CDR3 length: 12 amino acids. V trimming: 4 bases; J trimming: 12 bases; junction bases outside the gene matches: 6. The germline V gene encodes CDR1 SGDLS and CDR2 YYNGEE. CDR3 in amino acids: CASSTPRGELFF. The CDR3 DNA reads TGTGCCAGCAGCACTCCCAGGGGGGAACTGTTTTTT.

This clone was counted a single time. The V gene is TRBV5-1, the J gene TRBJ2-1; perhaps TRBD2 as D (5 bases). CDR1 and CDR2 from the germline V gene are SGHRS and YFSETQ. The CDR3 is 16 amino acids. The V end lost 0 bases, the J end lost 0 bases, and 10 bases lay between the germline ends. CDR3: CASSLALGSSYNEQFF. CDR3 nucleotides: TGCGCCAGCAGCTTGGCCCTAGGGAGCTCCTACAATGAGCAGTTCTTC.

V is TRBV28 and J is TRBJ1-1, with 7 bases fitting TRBD1. This CDR3 region has 13 residues. Unmatched junction bases numbered 7, after V lost 2 bases and J lost 10 bases. CDR1 is MDHEN and CDR2 is SYDVKM in the germline V gene. CDR3 region: CASSLIGSGGAFF. Written as DNA, the CDR3 is TGTGCCAGCAGTTTAATTGGATCAGGGGGAGCTTTCTTT.

The chain carries TRBV6-5 and TRBJ2-7, with TRBD1 matching 7 bases. The germline V gene encodes CDR1 MNHEY and CDR2 SVGAGI. V lost 9 bases and J lost 4; bases outside the gene matches: 6. This CDR3 spans 12 amino acids. This CDR3 reads CARRHRGYEQYF. The CDR3 bases are TGTGCCAGGAGACACAGGGGATACGAGCAGTACTTC.

CDR3 sequence (DNA): TGCGCCAGCAGCCTCTTCGGGACTAGCGGCTACCGCTCCTACAATGAGCAGTTCTTC. It specifies CASSLFGTSGYRSYNEQFF. The rearrangement uses TRBV4-1 and TRBJ2-1, with 11 bases aligning to TRBD2. This CDR3 is built from 19 residues. V was pared by 4 bases and J by 0 bases, with 11 bases of the junction left unmatched. Germline values: CDR1 MGHRA, CDR2 YSYEKL.

This chain links TRBV19 with TRBJ1-2, with D perhaps matching TRBD1 (6 bases). Per germline, CDR1 LNHDA and CDR2 SQIVND (reference sequence). V lost 0 bases to trimming and J lost 5 bases, with 16 bases between them. This CDR3 has 16 amino acids. The CDR3 DNA reads TGTGCCAGTAGTATAGATCGTAACAGGGAATCGTATGGCTACACCTTC. Amino acid sequence: CASSIDRNRESYGYTF.

This chain connects TRBV9 to TRBJ1-4; 10 bases align to TRBD1. The CDR3 length is 13 residues. Germline V CDR1 and CDR2: SGDLS, YYNGEE. Losses at the gene ends were 3 bases for V and 8 bases for J; bases not matched to a gene: 1. CDR3 protein: CASSGTGGEKLFF. In DNA form, the CDR3 reads TGTGCCAGCAGCGGGACAGGGGGAGAAAAACTGTTTTTT.

The genes are TRBV7-6 and TRBJ1-5, with D tentatively TRBD1 (5 bases). The CDR3 consists of 14 residues. CDR1 SGHVS and CDR2 FNYEAQ come from the germline V gene. V lost 6 bases to trimming and J lost 6 bases, with 15 bases between them. CDR3 DNA sequence: TGTGCCAGCAGTCCAAACTCGCAGGGTCAGCCCCAGCATTTT. This sequence encodes CASSPNSQGQPQHF.

The gene calls are TRBV5-1 and TRBJ1-2; D not resolved. Trimming shortened V by 0 bases and J by 0 bases, and 6 bases separated the two germline ends. The CDR3 is 14 residues long. CDR1 and CDR2 (germline): SGHRS, YFSETQ. The CDR3 DNA reads as TGCGCCAGCAGCTTGGACACCTCTAACTATGGCTACACCTTC. Translating gives CASSLDTSNYGYTF.

The rearrangement links TRBV11-2 to TRBJ2-7; no reliable D call. CDR1 is SGHAT and CDR2 is FQNNGV in the germline V gene. V lost 7 bases to trimming and J lost 4 bases, with 8 bases between them. The CDR3 is 11 residues long. Here the CDR3 DNA reads TGTGCCAGCACAGGCAGATACGAGCAGTACTTC. It encodes CASTGRYEQYF.

In DNA form, the CDR3 reads TGTGCCAGTAGTGTGACAGGGGGGGGTAGCCAGCCCCAGCATTTT. Residues: CASSVTGGGSQPQHF. J is TRBJ1-5 and V is TRBV19, with 9 nucleotides matching TRBD1. This CDR3 comprises 15 residues. V lost 5 bases, J lost 7 bases, and 9 bases stayed unmatched. In germline, CDR1 is LNHDA, CDR2 SQIVND (reference sequence).

The V and J genes are TRBV4-3 and TRBJ2-5, with D unresolved. Germline V gene sequence: CDR1 LGHNA, CDR2 YSLEER. Trimming removed 1 base at V and 7 bases at J, with 16 bases between. CDR3 length: 15 amino acids. For the CDR3, the DNA is TGCGCCAGCAGCCAAGGATGGGCCCCCGCCGGGACCCAGTACTTC. Translated, it gives CASSQGWAPAGTQYF.